The T cell receptor (beta chain) described here comes from a study of vaccination effects on CD4 cells after COVID-19. Overall study: Samples gathered post-vaccine arrived a median of 72 days past the second dose.

TCRdb's copy holds only in-frame clones and misses some; the assay was immunoSEQ multiplex PCR. The table lists about 24,000 clones, less than 75% of them singletons. This CDR3 spans 17 amino acids. This clone has more than one count but fewer than ten. The antigen remains unidentified. Peptide-pool stimulation followed by sequencing identified expanded antigen-specific CD4+ clonotypes in the ViraFEST assay. Isolating CD4+ T cells followed around nine days of culture. Two-dose vaccination with either BNT162b2 or mRNA-1273 was given to the participants. No vaccinee had earlier SARS-CoV-2 infection, and nucleocapsid antibodies were negative. Cultures of roughly 2 million PBMC per well contained around 11 IU/ml IL-2 plus 10 ug/ml peptides. Whole-study results and caveats: Infection- and vaccine-induced clones contracted markedly late after vaccination.

The receptor was derived from a human donor who received a COVID-19 vaccine. The chain has TRBV21-1 and TRBJ1-5. TRBV21-1 is a listed pseudogene. Material: CD4+ T cells from PBMCs cultured with SARS-CoV-2 spike peptides, obtained after COVID-19 vaccination. The CDR3 loop reads CASSKGWGRYSNQPQHF. The CDR3 DNA reads TGTGCCAGCAGCAAAGGGTGGGGTAGATATAGCAATCAGCCCCAGCATTTT.